The rows below give T cell receptor beta chains drawn from one sample of a study of cytotoxic CD8 clonotypes in ibrutinib-treated CLL. Generated by immunoSEQ multiplex PCR, the TCRdb table keeps only in-frame clones and is missing some. The sample yields around 40,000 clones, about 70% seen once. This sample comprised PBMCs, obtained at disease progression, from a patient treated with ibrutinib. These receptors originate from a human donor with chronic lymphocytic leukemia. The CDR3 runs from the conserved cysteine through the conserved F or W. Each record gives: D gene, V gene, J gene, CDR3 protein. D genes are given only for firm matches.

.,TRBV7-9,TRBJ1-5,CASSFGGINQPQHF
.,TRBV6-5,TRBJ1-6,CASSYYDIHSPLHF
.,TRBV19,TRBJ2-2,CASSFAYRERYTGELFF
.,TRBV2,TRBJ2-1,CASSEGADSYNEQFF
TRBD1,TRBV19,TRBJ1-5,CASSIVDRAREPQHF
.,TRBV19,TRBJ2-5,CASSISLEGWETQYF
.,TRBV27,TRBJ2-3,CASSFLGGGGTDTQYF
.,TRBV5-1,TRBJ1-2,CASSLWSGFNYGYTF
TRBD2,TRBV27,TRBJ2-1,CASSPGSGMSFYEQFF
.,TRBV5-4,TRBJ2-3,CASSLVVGLSTDTQYF
.,TRBV15,TRBJ1-5,CATSRDSGQPQHF
.,TRBV7-9,TRBJ2-5,CASSRTAYQETQYF
.,TRBV7-2,TRBJ2-1,CASSLTQSWGNEQFF
.,TRBV10-2,TRBJ1-5,CASREYVNQPQHF
.,TRBV6-1,TRBJ1-1,CASSETIRWGSGETEAFF
TRBD1,TRBV27,TRBJ1-5,CASSLSPGQGGYQPQHF
.,TRBV28,TRBJ2-5,CASSNLGLQETQYF
TRBD1,TRBV25-1,TRBJ2-7,CASSEGQGASGPYEQYF
TRBD2,TRBV2,TRBJ2-4,CASSLSAGGRKNIQYF
.,TRBV21-1,TRBJ2-3,CASSKWSSGGVDTQYF
TRBD2,TRBV5-1,TRBJ2-7,CASSPAASGSGNF
.,TRBV11-2,TRBJ2-6,CASSLYSGANVLTF
.,TRBV6-5,TRBJ2-1,CASSYWGGHNEQFF
.,TRBV14,TRBJ2-5,CASSQSREPLQETQYF
.,TRBV25-1,TRBJ1-5,CASEGRHSNQPQHF
.,TRBV23-1,TRBJ2-3,CASSQAKAWGTDTQYF
TRBD2,TRBV5-1,TRBJ2-1,CASSRGLAGVNEQFF
.,TRBV7-6,TRBJ2-2,CASKRRAVTGELFF